The clone carrying this T cell receptor (beta chain) was counted once. Its target is unknown. Germline CDR1 LNHDA, CDR2 SQIVND (reference sequence). With 3 bases removed from V and 7 bases from J, the gap between germline ends came to 12 bases. The CDR3 sequence is 14 residues long. This sample was taken from a study of siplizumab effects on memory and regulatory T cells. TCRdb's copy holds only in-frame clones and misses some; the assay was immunoSEQ multiplex PCR. The sample holds some 100,000 clones, roughly 96% seen once. Findings of the study overall: With siplizumab, cumulative frequency of CD4+ memory-derived alloreactive sequences dropped significantly.

This receptor was taken from a human donor in good health. The genes are TRBV19 and TRBJ1-4; no reliable D call. The sample comprised naive CD4+ T cells sorted from blood. The CDR3 nucleotides are TGTGCCAGTAGTATTCCTCGTTTAGGTGAAAAACTGTTTTTT. This gives the protein CASSIPRLGEKLFF.